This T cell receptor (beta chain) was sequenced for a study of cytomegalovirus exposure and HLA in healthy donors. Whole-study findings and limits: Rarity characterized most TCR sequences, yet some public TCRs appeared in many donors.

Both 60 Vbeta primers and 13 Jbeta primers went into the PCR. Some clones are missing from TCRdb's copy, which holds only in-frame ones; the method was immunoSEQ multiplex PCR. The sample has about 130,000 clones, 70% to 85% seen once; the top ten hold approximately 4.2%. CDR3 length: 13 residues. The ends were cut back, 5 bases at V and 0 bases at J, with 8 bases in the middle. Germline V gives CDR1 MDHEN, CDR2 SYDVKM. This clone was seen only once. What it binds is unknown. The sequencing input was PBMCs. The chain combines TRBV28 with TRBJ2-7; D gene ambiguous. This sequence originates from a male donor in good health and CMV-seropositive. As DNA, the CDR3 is TGTGCCAGCAGTAATATTAGCTCCTACGAGCAGTACTTC. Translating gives CASSNISSYEQYF. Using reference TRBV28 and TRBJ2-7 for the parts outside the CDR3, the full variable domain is DVKVTQSSRYLVKRTGEKVFLECVQDMDHENMFWYRQDPGLGLRLIYFSYDVKMKEKGDIPEGYSVSREKKERFSLILESASTNQTSMYLCASSNISSYEQYFGPGTRLTVT.